This T cell receptor (beta chain) was observed in a study of T cells in Graves' hyperthyroidism and ophthalmopathy. Amplified TCR beta CDR3 regions derived from RNA transcripts. The study used the HTBI primer set for a first-round RT-PCR of the TCR CDR3. In TCRdb, the multiplex PCR reads were re-called with MiXCR into one record per CDR3 protein. Of around 700,000 distinct CDR3 sequences detected, approximately 19% appear once; the ten largest clones hold approximately 15%. Germline-derived CDR1 and CDR2 are WNHNN and SYGVQD (reference sequence). V shed 8 bases and J 13 bases; nucleotides not matched to a gene: 9. CDR3 length equals 13 residues. Pregnant or lactating patients were excluded, as were those with uncontrolled infection or other autoimmune disease.

Specimen: blood. This sequence originates from a woman in her forties or fifties with Graves' hyperthyroidism that later progressed to Graves' ophthalmopathy. The chain couples TRBV10-1 to TRBJ1-6, with 9 positions matching TRBD1. The CDR3 coding sequence is TGCGCCAGCGCCAGGGGGACAGGGTTCCCCCTCCACTTT. Encoded protein: CASARGTGFPLHF.